The 9 T cell receptor beta chains below come from one sample, sequenced in a study of vaccination and CD4 T cells after COVID-19. Treatment of the sample: approximately 11-day PBMC culture with coronavirus spike peptide pools or control peptides (ViraFEST assay). What these receptors recognize is not known. Sequencing of cultured CD4+ T cell DNA used the Oncomine TCR Beta short-read assay. TCRdb passed the PCR reads through MiXCR, listing each CDR3 protein once. The profile shows more than 12,000 distinct CDR3 sequences, 29% of them singletons. The sequences come from CD4+ T cells from blood, cultured in vitro, collected before SARS-CoV-2 vaccination. The receptor source for this set is a human donor who received a COVID-19 vaccine.

This chain uses TRBV7-9 with TRBJ2-7, with unresolved D. Germline CDR1 SEHNR, CDR2 FQNEAQ (reference sequence). V lost 1 base and J lost 3, with 7 bases in between. The CDR3 is made up of 13 amino acids. The CDR3 DNA reads TGTGCCAGCAGCTTAGATGTGGACTACGAGCAGTACTTC. Its protein product is CASSLDVDYEQYF.

Only a few counts were recorded for this clonotype. The chain combines TRBV11-2 with TRBJ1-4; D is unresolved. The CDR3 covers 14 residues. Germline V gene data show CDR1 as SGHAT and CDR2 as FQNNGV. V lost 5 bases and J lost 8, with 15 bases in between. CDR3 region: CASSRTLRVEKLFF. CDR3 coding DNA: TGTGCCAGCAGCCGGACCCTTAGGGTGGAAAAACTGTTTTTT.

The chain joins TRBV5-4 to TRBJ2-1, with TRBD1 matching over 7 bases. V shed 3 bases, J shed 4 bases, and the junction held 4 bases outside the gene matches. The CDR3 is 14 amino acids. Germline CDR1 reads SGHNT; CDR2 reads YYREEE (reference sequence). For the CDR3, the DNA is TGTGCCAGCAGCTGGGGACAGAATTACAATGAGCAGTTCTTC. Protein sequence: CASSWGQNYNEQFF.

About this clonotype: Sequence at one end of the junction differs from germline and may be a read error. The chain links TRBV4-2 to TRBJ2-3, with 9 bases lining up with TRBD2. The CDR3 totals 17 residues. Germline V gene sequence: CDR1 LGHNA, CDR2 YNFKEQ. This CDR3 reads CTSSQDQASGGTDTQYF. The CDR3 DNA sequence: TGTACCAGCAGCCAAGATCAGGCTAGCGGGGGCACAGATACGCAGTATTTT.

The chain combines TRBV20-1 with TRBJ2-3; D might be TRBD1 or TRBD2, each matching 5 bases. V shed 3 bases and J shed 6 bases, with 16 bases lying between them. The CDR3 is made up of 14 amino acids. Germline lookup yields CDR1 DFQATT and CDR2 SNEGSKA (reference sequence). CDR3 residues: CSASGATATDTQYF. In nucleotides, the CDR3 is TGCAGTGCTAGCGGGGCGACTGCAACGGATACGCAGTATTTT.

The CDR3: CASSSGAAGANVLTF. The CDR3 DNA reads as TGTGCCAGCAGTTCCGGAGCGGCTGGGGCCAACGTCCTGACTTTC. The J gene is TRBJ2-6, the V gene TRBV2; D may be TRBD2 (5 bases). The germline V gene encodes CDR1 SNHLY and CDR2 FYNNEI. V was cut by 5 bases and J by 2 bases, with 10 bases left in between. The CDR3 loop spans 15 amino acids.

The chain joins TRBV9 to TRBJ2-5; D possibly corresponds to TRBD1 (6 bases). This CDR3 region has 16 residues. The V and J ends lost 1 base and 5 bases respectively, with 18 bases between them. Germline assignment: CDR1 SGDLS and CDR2 YYNGEE. The CDR3 loop reads CASSVIGLAGDETQYF. The CDR3 region has the DNA TGTGCCAGCAGCGTAATTGGGTTGGCAGGGGATGAGACCCAGTACTTC.

This clonotype was found a few times. The V and J genes are TRBV27 and TRBJ2-6; D may be TRBD2 (7 bases). The V end lost 8 bases, the J end lost 1 base, and 15 bases lay between the germline ends. Germline V gene sequence: CDR1 MNHEY, CDR2 SMNVEV (reference sequence). The CDR3 runs to 16 residues. CDR3 residues: CASAWGGASGANVLTF. In nucleotides, the CDR3 is TGTGCCAGCGCCTGGGGGGGCGCGTCTGGGGCCAACGTCCTGACTTTC.

Within the sample, this clonotype is medium-sized. The chain carries TRBV5-6 and TRBJ2-4; D is perhaps TRBD2 (5 bases). This CDR3 has 11 amino acids. Germline CDR1 reads SGHDT; CDR2 reads YYEEEE. V lost 4 bases and J 8 bases, leaving 7 bases between the germline ends. The CDR3 sequence is CASSTGDIQYF. Written as DNA, the CDR3 is TGTGCCAGCAGCACCGGGGACATTCAGTACTTC.